This TCR beta chain was identified during a study of early T cells in non-severe SARS-CoV-2 infection. Whole-study results and caveats: Database matching using VDJdb favored anti-spike CD8 responses, with private and CD4 specificities left missing.

Turning to this clonotype: Its specificity is unknown.

Each cDNA molecule carried a unique molecular identifier. TCRdb fed the 5' RACE reads into MiXCR, producing one record per CDR3 protein. The sample yields roughly 70,000 distinct CDR3 sequences, approximately 13% seen once. The receptor was derived from an adult who was a healthcare worker with PCR-confirmed SARS-CoV-2 infection or an uninfected control (not recorded which). Material for sequencing was whole blood.

CDR3 nucleotide sequence: TGTGCCAGCACCCGGGCGGGGGGTTTCAACACTGAAGCTTTCTTT. Translating it yields CASTRAGGFNTEAFF. V is TRBV12-3 or TRBV12-4 and J is TRBJ1-1; possibly TRBD1 for D (5 bases). Trimming removed 7 bases at V and 2 bases at J, with 17 bases between. CDR3 size: 15 residues.